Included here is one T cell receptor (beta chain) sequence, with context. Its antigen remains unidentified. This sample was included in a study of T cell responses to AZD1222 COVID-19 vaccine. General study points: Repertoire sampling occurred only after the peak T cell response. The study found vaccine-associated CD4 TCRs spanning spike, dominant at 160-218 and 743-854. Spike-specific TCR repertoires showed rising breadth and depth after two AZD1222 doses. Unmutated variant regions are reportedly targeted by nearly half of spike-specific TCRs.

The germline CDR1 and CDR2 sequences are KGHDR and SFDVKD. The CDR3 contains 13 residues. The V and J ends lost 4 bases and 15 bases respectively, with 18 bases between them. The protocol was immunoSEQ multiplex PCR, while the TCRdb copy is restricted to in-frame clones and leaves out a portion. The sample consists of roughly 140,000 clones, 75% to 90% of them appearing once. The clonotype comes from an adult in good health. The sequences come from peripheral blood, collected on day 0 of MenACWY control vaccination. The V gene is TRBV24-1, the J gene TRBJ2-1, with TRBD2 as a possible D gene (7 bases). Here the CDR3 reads CATSDPTGRVRFF. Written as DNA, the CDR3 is TGTGCCACCAGTGACCCTACAGGGAGGGTTCGGTTCTTC.